Sequencing of this T cell receptor beta chain was carried out in a study of PD-L1 blockade in urothelial cancer. Looking at the study overall: It was around 2014 that patients started atezolizumab at 1,200 mg intravenously every 3 weeks. Males with urothelial cancer arising in the bladder constituted most of the roughly 30 patients. Previous chemotherapy exposure amounted to 0 to 3 regimens for patients. Blood samples had a median of about 150,000 T cells.

The table came from immunoSEQ multiplex PCR; TCRdb's copy has only in-frame clones and leaves some out. The repertoire consists of some 80,000 clones, with 87% occurring once and the leading ten covering under 6%. This CDR3 has 16 residues. Germline V gene lookup returns CDR1 SGDLS and CDR2 YYNGEE. Trimming took off 4 bases at V and 0 bases at J, with 14 bases between the two ends. The sample consisted of PBMCs, taken around atezolizumab (anti-PD-L1) treatment. The chain recombines TRBV9 with TRBJ2-1; possible D gene TRBD2, 7 bases. The TCR sequence derives from a woman aged 70-85 years with urothelial cancer. The CDR3 loop reads CASSPVGGPSYNEQFF. For the CDR3, the DNA is TGTGCCAGCAGCCCGGTCGGGGGGCCCTCCTACAATGAGCAGTTCTTC.